The 25 T cell receptor beta chains below come from one sample, sequenced in a study of shared T cell receptors in the human thymus. The assay was immunoSEQ multiplex PCR, and TCRdb's table has in-frame clones only and misses some. Here the sample spans more than 550,000 clones, about 87% being singletons. This sample also appeared in a second study, on human thymus T cells.

The material sequenced was thymocytes. All receptors come from a boy under three years old with a congenital heart defect.

This chain connects TRBV7-9 to TRBJ2-7, with 8 bases lining up with TRBD2. The V and J ends lost 4 bases and 2 bases, in that order; junction bases with no gene match: 7. The CDR3 consists of 15 residues. The germline gives CDR1 SEHNR, CDR2 FQNEAQ (reference sequence). CDR3 coding DNA: TGTGCCAGCAGCTCGGCCGGGACTAGGACCTACGAGCAGTACTTC. The encoded protein is CASSSAGTRTYEQYF.

Only one count was recorded for this clone. Written as DNA, the CDR3 is TGTGCCTGGATGGACGGACAGGGGACAGACTTTTTCATGAACACTGAAGCTTTCTTT. It codes for CAWMDGQGTDFFMNTEAFF. J is TRBJ1-1 and V is TRBV30; 9 nucleotides line up with TRBD1. CDR1 is GTSNPN, CDR2 SVGIG, per germline (reference sequence). The CDR3 is 19 residues long. The ends lost 4 bases at V and 0 bases at J; junction bases unmatched: 18.

A few counts support this clone. V gene TRBV11-2 combines with J gene TRBJ2-4; perhaps TRBD2 as D (5 bases). Trimming removed 1 base from V and 0 bases from J, with 16 bases in between. CDR3 length equals 18 residues. The germline CDR1 and CDR2 sequences are SGHAT and FQNNGV. The CDR3 here is CASSLVGSGFLAKNIQYF. The CDR3 nucleotides are TGTGCCAGCAGCTTAGTTGGGTCGGGATTCTTAGCCAAAAACATTCAGTACTTC.

The V gene is TRBV9, the J gene TRBJ2-3; D is uncertain. The length of the CDR3 is 16 residues. Germline values: CDR1 SGDLS, CDR2 YYNGEE. Trimming cost V 2 bases and J 3 bases, with 16 bases left between them. The CDR3: CASSVSALRNTDTQYF. DNA of the CDR3: TGTGCCAGCAGCGTCTCGGCCCTCAGGAATACAGATACGCAGTATTTT.

The rearrangement joins TRBV30 to TRBJ2-7; possibly TRBD2 for D (6 bases). The CDR3 totals 14 residues. Looked up from germline, CDR1 is GTSNPN and CDR2 is SVGIG (reference sequence). V gave up 2 bases and J gave up 6 bases, with 17 bases separating them. CDR3 loop: CAWSLGGIFGEQYF. The CDR3, as DNA: TGTGCCTGGAGTCTCGGAGGGATTTTTGGCGAGCAGTACTTC.

The chain uses TRBV28 and TRBJ1-4; weak D call: TRBD1 (5 bases). CDR1 and CDR2 from the germline V gene are MDHEN and SYDVKM. The CDR3 covers 14 residues. Between the trimmed V and J ends, which lost 6 bases and 8 bases, there was a span of 16 bases. CDR3 region: CASSRAQGVEKLFF. In nucleotides, the CDR3 is TGTGCCAGCAGCCGGGCGCAGGGCGTAGAAAAACTGTTTTTT.

This clone came up once. The V and J genes are TRBV4-1 and TRBJ2-2, with 10 bases matching TRBD2. This CDR3 is 19 amino acids long. The ends lost 1 base at V and 1 base at J; junction bases unmatched: 9. Germline CDR1 reads MGHRA; CDR2 reads YSYEKL. The CDR3, as DNA: TGCGCCAGCAGCCAAGGAGGGACTAGCGTCCAGTGGAACACCGGGGAGCTGTTTTTT. It yields the protein CASSQGGTSVQWNTGELFF.

This clone has just one count. This chain connects TRBV11-2 to TRBJ2-1; tentatively, D is TRBD2 (5 bases). The CDR3 loop spans 14 amino acids. Trimming took 5 bases from V and 0 from J, leaving 8 bases between them. Per the germline V gene, CDR1 is SGHAT and CDR2 is FQNNGV. CDR3 DNA: TGTGCCAGCAGCCCAACTAGCTCCTACAATGAGCAGTTCTTC. Amino acid sequence: CASSPTSSYNEQFF. The full variable domain, with the rest looked up from reference TRBV11-2 and TRBJ2-1, is EAGVAQSPRYKIIEKRQSVAFWCNPISGHATLYWYQQILGQGPKLLIQFQNNGVVDDSQLPKDRFSAERLKGVDSTLKIQPAKLEDSAVYLCASSPTSSYNEQFFGPGTRLTVL.

This rearrangement joins TRBV10-3 to TRBJ1-1; D is possibly TRBD1 (5 bases). The CDR3 covers 14 residues. Per germline, CDR1 ENHRY and CDR2 SYGVKD. Trimming pared 3 bases from V and 3 bases from J, leaving 11 bases between. Here the CDR3 reads CAISDKGRDTEAFF. CDR3 DNA sequence: TGTGCCATCAGTGATAAGGGGAGGGACACTGAAGCTTTCTTT.

This chain connects TRBV19 to TRBJ2-7, with 7 bases aligning to TRBD2. V was clipped by 6 bases and J by 1 base; unmatched bases: 9. Germline V gene lookup returns CDR1 LNHDA and CDR2 SQIVND (reference sequence). The CDR3 is 15 residues long. CDR3 DNA: TGTGCCAGTAGAGGGGCGGGAGCCTCATCCTACGAGCAGTACTTC. Translated: CASRGAGASSYEQYF.

The V gene is TRBV25-1, the J gene TRBJ1-1, with a possible D match to TRBD1 (5 bases). Germline lookup yields CDR1 MGHDK and CDR2 SYGVNS. V was pared by 6 bases and J by 4 bases, with 15 bases between. CDR3 length: 14 amino acids. CDR3 nucleotides: TGTGCCAGCAGGGCCTCTCAGGGTTGCACTGAAGCTTTCTTT. This gives the protein CASRASQGCTEAFF.

This chain connects TRBV10-2 to TRBJ2-3; D is ambiguous. Deletions cut 3 bases from V and 0 bases from J, with 10 bases between. The CDR3 loop spans 15 amino acids. The germline CDR1 and CDR2 sequences are WSHSY and SAAADI. As DNA, the CDR3 is TGCGCCAGCAGTGACCGCGGTACTAGCACAGATACGCAGTATTTT. Protein product: CASSDRGTSTDTQYF.

The chain uses TRBV7-3 and TRBJ2-1, with a weak D call TRBD2 (6 bases). The CDR3 length is 16 residues. V was clipped by 4 bases and J by 2 bases, with 15 bases between them. Germline CDR1 SGHTA, CDR2 FQGTGA. In nucleotides, the CDR3 is TGTGCCAGCAGCTCCGTCCGGTGGGGGGCCTACAATGAGCAGTTCTTC. This codes for CASSSVRWGAYNEQFF.

The chain recombines TRBV6-5 with TRBJ1-1; 8 bases align to TRBD1. Trimming removed 10 bases from V and 4 bases from J; junction bases left unmatched: 8. CDR3 length equals 13 residues. CDR1 and CDR2 from the germline V gene are MNHEY and SVGAGI. The CDR3 spells CAIAGGSGTEAFF. The CDR3 nucleotides are TGTGCCATAGCAGGGGGCTCAGGCACTGAAGCTTTCTTT.

In this sample, this clone turned up a few times. The gene calls are TRBV28 and TRBJ1-1; TRBD1 agrees at 12 bases. This CDR3 region has 20 residues. The junction had 21 bases not matched to a gene; V was cut back by 7 bases and J by 3 bases. The germline gives CDR1 MDHEN, CDR2 SYDVKM. CDR3 region: CASNPLGQGALGGRDTEAFF. CDR3 nucleotide sequence: TGTGCCAGCAACCCTTTGGGACAGGGGGCTTTAGGCGGCCGAGACACTGAAGCTTTCTTT.

The genes are TRBV7-2 and TRBJ1-4; tentatively, D is TRBD1 (5 bases). Germline V gene sequence: CDR1 SGHTA, CDR2 FQGNSA. Trimming took 1 base from V and 1 from J, leaving 13 bases between them. The CDR3 spans 17 residues. The CDR3: CASSLESGVETNEKLFF. The CDR3 DNA sequence: TGTGCCAGCAGCTTAGAGTCGGGGGTTGAAACTAATGAAAAACTGTTTTTT.

The J gene is TRBJ1-1, the V gene TRBV5-1, with 7 positions matching TRBD1. Trimming took 3 bases from V and 8 from J; bases not matched to a gene: 4. In germline, CDR1 is SGHRS, CDR2 YFSETQ. The CDR3 extends over 12 amino acids. The CDR3 DNA reads as TGCGCCAGCAGCTCTCAGGGGGTCGAAGCTTTCTTT. Translating gives CASSSQGVEAFF.

The gene calls are TRBV4-3 and TRBJ2-7; D is possibly TRBD1 (5 bases). The CDR3 loop spans 16 amino acids. V lost 0 bases and J lost 2, with 14 bases in between. Germline assignment: CDR1 LGHNA and CDR2 YSLEER. CDR3 bases: TGCGCCAGCAGCCAAGATCCGGCAGGGTGGCCCTACGAGCAGTACTTC. As protein: CASSQDPAGWPYEQYF.

This chain connects TRBV27 to TRBJ2-3, with 10 bases aligning to TRBD2. CDR1 MNHEY and CDR2 SMNVEV come from the germline V gene (reference sequence). V lost 7 bases to trimming and J lost 4 bases; unmatched junction nucleotides: 5. The CDR3 is made up of 14 amino acids. The CDR3 DNA sequence: TGTGCCAGCAAGTCAGCGGGAGGGTCAGATACGCAGTATTTT. It codes for CASKSAGGSDTQYF.

The V call is TRBV19, the J call TRBJ2-5; unclear D gene. V lost 6 bases, J lost 4 bases, and 15 bases lay in between. This CDR3 region has 14 residues. Germline V CDR1 and CDR2: LNHDA, SQIVND (reference sequence). For the CDR3, the DNA is TGTGCCAGTAGGTCCGGTTCAAACCGAGAGACCCAGTACTTC. It translates to CASRSGSNRETQYF.

Comments on this clone: The same CDR3 also results from other DNA sequences found in this sample. The chain combines TRBV9 with TRBJ1-1, with D unresolved. V was shortened by 0 bases and J by 0 bases, with 6 bases between the two germline ends. Germline V CDR1 and CDR2: SGDLS, YYNGEE. This CDR3 comprises 14 residues. The CDR3 DNA sequence: TGTGCCAGCAGCGTAGGAACAGTGAACACTGAAGCTTTCTTT. Amino acid sequence: CASSVGTVNTEAFF.

The chain recombines TRBV19 with TRBJ1-2; no definite D call. The ends were cut back, 3 bases at V and 4 bases at J, with 6 bases in the middle. The length of the CDR3 is 12 residues. The germline V gene encodes CDR1 LNHDA and CDR2 SQIVND (reference sequence). The CDR3 spells CASSMYFYGYTF. DNA of the CDR3: TGTGCCAGTAGTATGTACTTCTATGGCTACACCTTC.

This chain links TRBV9 with TRBJ1-3; D is possibly TRBD1 (6 bases). V was shortened by 4 bases and J by 0 bases, with 14 bases between the two germline ends. The CDR3 totals 16 residues. Germline V gives CDR1 SGDLS, CDR2 YYNGEE. CDR3 sequence (DNA): TGTGCCAGCAGCATACACCGGGACACCTCTGGAAACACCATATATTTT. This translates into CASSIHRDTSGNTIYF.

This chain connects TRBV14 to TRBJ2-3, with a weak D call TRBD2 (6 bases). The CDR3 runs to 13 residues. The germline CDR1 and CDR2 sequences are SGHDN and FVKESK. V was shortened by 6 bases and J by 0 bases, with 7 bases between the two germline ends. The CDR3: CASRTRSTDTQYF. The CDR3 coding sequence is TGTGCCAGCAGGACTAGGAGCACAGATACGCAGTATTTT.

The chain carries TRBV27 and TRBJ2-7; the match to TRBD1 covers 7 bases. V shed 2 bases and J 3 bases; nucleotides not matched to a gene: 13. Germline CDR1 is MNHEY and CDR2 is SMNVEV (reference sequence). The CDR3 totals 17 residues. In nucleotides, the CDR3 is TGTGCCAGCAGTTTACAAGGAAACAGGGGATTGGACTACGAGCAGTACTTC. Translating gives CASSLQGNRGLDYEQYF.